These T cell receptor beta chains were read from a single sample in a study of post-analysis software for immune sequencing data. TCRdb reprocessed the PCR reads via MiXCR and lists one record per CDR3 protein. Here the sample spans about 570,000 distinct CDR3 sequences, 34% being singletons. Sequencing was carried out using blood. The receptors originated from a girl aged 2-17 years with multiple sclerosis. The CDR3 runs from the conserved cysteine through the conserved F or W. D genes are given only for firm matches. Clone size is not always given. Where it is, it says once, few, many or a class for expanded clones.

CDR3nt,CDR3aa,j_gene,abundance,v_gene,d_gene,len
TGTGCCAGCACTGAGGAGGGGCAGAGAAATCAGCCCCAGCATTTT,CASTEEGQRNQPQHF,TRBJ1-5,few,TRBV6-5,NA,15
TGTGCCAGCAGCTCAGCCGGGGGGGTCACAGATACGCAGTATTTT,CASSSAGGVTDTQYF,TRBJ2-3,NA,TRBV11-2,TRBD2,15
TGCACCATCCACGGAAAAACAGGGCGCACAGATACGCAGTATTTT,CTIHGKTGRTDTQYF,TRBJ2-3,NA,TRBV29-1,NA,15
TGTGCCAGCAGCTTTTTGGACAGCTCCTACAATGAGCAGTTCTTC,CASSFLDSSYNEQFF,TRBJ2-1,NA,TRBV7-6,NA,15
TGCGCCAGCAGCTTGGCAGGATGGAAGAACACTGAAGCTTTCTTT,CASSLAGWKNTEAFF,TRBJ1-1,few,TRBV5-1,NA,15
TGCAGTGTTCTCAGGGGACAGGGGGTATACTACGAGCAGTACTTC,CSVLRGQGVYYEQYF,TRBJ2-7,few,TRBV20-1,TRBD1,15
TGTGCCAGCAGCTTCCCAGGAGGGGTGGCCTCACCGGGACTAGCATACAATGAGCAGTTCTTC,CASSFPGGVASPGLAYNEQFF,TRBJ2-1,few,TRBV11-2,TRBD2,21
TGTGCCATCAGTGTGGACAGGGGAAGGGAGGACTACACCTTC,CAISVDRGREDYTF,TRBJ1-2,NA,TRBV10-3,TRBD1,14
TGTGCCATCAGTGAGTCAAGGGATCAGGAAAAACTGTTTTTT,CAISESRDQEKLFF,TRBJ1-4,NA,TRBV10-3,NA,14
TGCGCCAGCAGCCAAGGGCCGGGGATCAACGAGCAGTACTTC,CASSQGPGINEQYF,TRBJ2-7,NA,TRBV4-1,NA,14
TGTGCCAGCAGGGCGACCGGGACAGGGGGCTCTGGGGCCGACGTCCTGACTTTC,CASRATGTGGSGADVLTF,TRBJ2-6,NA,TRBV12-3/TRBV12-4,TRBD1,18
TGTGCCAGCAGCTTGACTAGCGGCGCCTCCACAGATACGCAGTATTTT,CASSLTSGASTDTQYF,TRBJ2-3,NA,TRBV5-5,TRBD2,16
TGCAGTGCTTCCGGGACAGGGGCCAATCAGCCCCAGCATTTT,CSASGTGANQPQHF,TRBJ1-5,NA,TRBV20-1,TRBD1,14
TGTGCCATCCACCCAGGGGGAAATAGCAATCAGCCCCAGCATTTT,CAIHPGGNSNQPQHF,TRBJ1-5,NA,TRBV24-1,TRBD1,15
TGTGCCAGCAGCTTGCAAGGTGGCTCCGATACGCAGTATTTT,CASSLQGGSDTQYF,TRBJ2-3,many,TRBV13,NA,14
TGTGCCAGCAGCCAGACAGGTTCCACTGAAGCTTTCTTT,CASSQTGSTEAFF,TRBJ1-1,NA,TRBV3-1,NA,13
TGTGCCAGCAGTGTGGGGGCTCCCTACGAGCAGTACTTC,CASSVGAPYEQYF,TRBJ2-7,NA,TRBV6-1,NA,13
TGCAGTGCTAGATCACCGGGACAGGGGGTCTACGAGCAGTACTTC,CSARSPGQGVYEQYF,TRBJ2-7,few,TRBV20-1,TRBD1,15